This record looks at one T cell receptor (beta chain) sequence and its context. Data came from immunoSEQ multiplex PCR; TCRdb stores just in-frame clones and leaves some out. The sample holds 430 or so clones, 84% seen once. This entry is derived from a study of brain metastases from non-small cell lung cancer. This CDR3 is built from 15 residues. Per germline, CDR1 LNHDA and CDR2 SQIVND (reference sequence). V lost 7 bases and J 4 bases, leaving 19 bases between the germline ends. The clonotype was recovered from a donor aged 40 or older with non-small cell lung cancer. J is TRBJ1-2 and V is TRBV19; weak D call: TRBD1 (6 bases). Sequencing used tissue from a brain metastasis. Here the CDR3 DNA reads TGTGCCAGTAATAAATCGGGACACTATCTCTATGGCTACACCTTC. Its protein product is CASNKSGHYLYGYTF.